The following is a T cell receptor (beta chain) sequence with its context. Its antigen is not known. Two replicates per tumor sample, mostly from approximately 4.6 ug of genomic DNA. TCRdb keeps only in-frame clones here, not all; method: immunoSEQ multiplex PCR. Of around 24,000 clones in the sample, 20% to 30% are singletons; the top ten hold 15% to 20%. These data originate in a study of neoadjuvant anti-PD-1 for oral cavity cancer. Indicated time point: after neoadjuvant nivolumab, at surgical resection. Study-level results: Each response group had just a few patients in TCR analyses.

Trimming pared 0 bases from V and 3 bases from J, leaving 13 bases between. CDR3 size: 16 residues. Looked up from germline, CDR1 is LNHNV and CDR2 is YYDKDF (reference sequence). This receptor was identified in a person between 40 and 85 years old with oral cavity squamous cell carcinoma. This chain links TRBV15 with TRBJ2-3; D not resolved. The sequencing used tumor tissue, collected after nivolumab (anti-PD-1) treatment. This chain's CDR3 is CATSREIARTTDTQYF. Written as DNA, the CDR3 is TGTGCCACCAGCAGAGAAATAGCCAGAACTACAGATACGCAGTATTTT.